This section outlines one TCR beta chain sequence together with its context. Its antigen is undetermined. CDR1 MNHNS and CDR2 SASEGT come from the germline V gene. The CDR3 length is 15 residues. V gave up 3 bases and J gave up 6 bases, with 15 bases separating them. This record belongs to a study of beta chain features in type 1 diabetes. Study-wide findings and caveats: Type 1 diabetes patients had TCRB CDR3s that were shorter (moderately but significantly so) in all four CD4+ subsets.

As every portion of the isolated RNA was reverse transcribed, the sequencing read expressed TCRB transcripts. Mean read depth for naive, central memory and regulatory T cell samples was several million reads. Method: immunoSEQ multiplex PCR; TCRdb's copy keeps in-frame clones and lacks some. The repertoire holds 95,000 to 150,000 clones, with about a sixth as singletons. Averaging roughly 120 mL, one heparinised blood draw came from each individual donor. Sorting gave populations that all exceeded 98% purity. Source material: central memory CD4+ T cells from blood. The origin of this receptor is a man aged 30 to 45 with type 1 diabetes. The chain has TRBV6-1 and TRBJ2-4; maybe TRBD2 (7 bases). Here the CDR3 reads CASSERGTSRNIQYF. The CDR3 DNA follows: TGTGCCAGCAGTGAGCGGGGGACAAGCCGAAACATTCAGTACTTC.